Listed below are T cell receptor beta chains from one sample, sequenced in a study of control samples from healthy donors and cancer patients. Generated by immunoSEQ multiplex PCR, the TCRdb table keeps only in-frame clones and is missing some. Among 150,000 to 200,000 clones listed, more than 90% were seen once. Sequencing was performed on blood. All receptors derive from a woman aged 40 to 49 in good health. Each CDR3 is given with its conserved first and last residue. D genes are given only for firm matches. Part of the rows lack a size; the others show once, few, many or a class for expanded clones.

cdr3_nt,cdr3_aa,clone_size,v_call,j_call,d_call
TGTGCCAGCTCACCGCCCGGGGGCAGTTCCTACGAGCAGTACTTC,CASSPPGGSSYEQYF,.,TRBV18,TRBJ2-7,.
TGTGCCAGCAGCCCCGGACAGGGTTTGGGAGAGCAGTACTTC,CASSPGQGLGEQYF,.,TRBV5-5,TRBJ2-7,TRBD1
TGCAGTGCTCCCGGGGGCGGGACCCAGTACTTC,CSAPGGGTQYF,once,TRBV20-1,TRBJ2-5,.
TGTGCCAGCAGAGATGGACAGAGTAGCAATCAGCCCCAGCATTTT,CASRDGQSSNQPQHF,.,TRBV6-5,TRBJ1-5,.
TGTGCCAGCACAACAGGGGCCTCTTTGCAGTATTTT,CASTTGASLQYF,.,TRBV7-9,TRBJ2-3,TRBD1
TGTGCCTGGAGTCGGGGGACCGCTAACTATGGCTACACCTTC,CAWSRGTANYGYTF,.,TRBV30,TRBJ1-2,.
TGTGCCAGTAGTCTCGGACAGGGAAGCTCTGGGGCCAACGTCCTGACTTTC,CASSLGQGSSGANVLTF,.,TRBV19,TRBJ2-6,TRBD1
TGTGCCAGCAGCTCCGGGCCCCAAGGAGGCTACACCTTC,CASSSGPQGGYTF,.,TRBV7-3,TRBJ1-2,.
TGTGCCAGCAGCTTGGGGACGGGGGGGAACTACGAGCAGTACTTC,CASSLGTGGNYEQYF,.,TRBV5-4,TRBJ2-7,TRBD2
TGTGCCAGCAGCTTAGGCGGGGGGGCTCGAGAGACCCAGTACTTC,CASSLGGGARETQYF,.,TRBV7-3,TRBJ2-5,TRBD2
TGTGCCAGCAGTGATAAATTTAGGACGGCGATCCATCAGCCCCAGCATTTT,CASSDKFRTAIHQPQHF,.,TRBV2,TRBJ1-5,.
TGTGCCAGTAGTAGGACAGGCGGTAATTCACCCCTCCACTTT,CASSRTGGNSPLHF,once,TRBV19,TRBJ1-6,TRBD1
TGCGCCAGCAGCTTGGCTCAACTTTCCGGAGGGGCCTTCTCCTACGAGCAGTACTTC,CASSLAQLSGGAFSYEQYF,.,TRBV5-1,TRBJ2-7,.
TGTGCCAGCAGCTTGGACCGAAAGGGGGAAAAACTGTTTTTT,CASSLDRKGEKLFF,.,TRBV5-4,TRBJ1-4,.
TGTGCCAGCAGCCTGGCCGGGGGGGGGCCAACAGATACGCAGTATTTT,CASSLAGGGPTDTQYF,once,TRBV3-1/TRBV3-2,TRBJ2-3,TRBD2
TGCGCCAGCAGCTCGGGACTAGCGGGGGAAGAGCAGTACTTC,CASSSGLAGEEQYF,.,TRBV5-1,TRBJ2-7,TRBD2
TGTGCCACCCGCCGCTCGACAGAGGTTAACTATGGCTACACCTTC,CATRRSTEVNYGYTF,.,TRBV19,TRBJ1-2,.